A single sample gave rise to the 13 T cell receptor beta chains below, sequenced in a study of blood T cell dynamics during melanoma immunotherapy. The time point was: week 3, after first cycle of checkpoint inhibitor. Measured with immunoSEQ multiplex PCR; TCRdb has only the in-frame clones, and not every one. The sample gives around 13,000 clones, more than 75% of which show up once; around 0.19% is in the top ten. This specimen was effector memory CD8+ T cells from blood, taken from a patient treated with checkpoint blockade. The receptors originated from a human donor with melanoma.

The chain recombines TRBV11-1 with TRBJ2-3; D uncertain. Germline-derived CDR1 and CDR2 are SGHAT and FQDESV (reference sequence). The CDR3 totals 14 residues. The V end was cut by 5 bases, the J end by 1 base, with 10 bases between. This CDR3 is CASSPHGGTDTQYF. The DNA of the CDR3 is TGTGCCAGCAGCCCCCATGGGGGCACAGATACGCAGTATTTT. The variable domain in full, with the rest retrieved from reference TRBV11-1 and TRBJ2-3, is EAEVAQSPRYKITEKSQAVAFWCDPISGHATLYWYRQILGQGPELLVQFQDESVVDDSQLPKDRFSAERLKGVDSTLKIQPAELGDSAMYLCASSPHGGTDTQYFGPGTRLTVL.

This clone was recorded once. This chain uses TRBV19 with TRBJ2-7; D gene unclear. This CDR3 spans 12 amino acids. The V and J ends lost 3 bases and 9 bases respectively, with 12 bases between them. Germline V gene sequence: CDR1 LNHDA, CDR2 SQIVND (reference sequence). The CDR3 reads CASSIGSGGQYF. The CDR3 DNA reads TGTGCCAGTAGTATCGGGTCCGGCGGGCAGTACTTC.

The chain couples TRBV5-6 to TRBJ2-7, with 9 bases fitting TRBD1. V trimming: 4 bases; J trimming: 7 bases; junction bases outside the gene matches: 12. The CDR3 loop spans 15 amino acids. Germline CDR1 reads SGHDT; CDR2 reads YYEEEE. The CDR3, as DNA: TGTGCCAGCAGCAACCCCGGGACAGGGCTCTTGGAGCAGTACTTC. Translating it yields CASSNPGTGLLEQYF.

The chain links TRBV27 to TRBJ2-3; D remains unclear. Germline values: CDR1 MNHEY, CDR2 SMNVEV (reference sequence). Trimming left V 6 bases short and J 5 bases short, with 6 bases between. The CDR3 contains 11 residues. Here the CDR3 reads CASRVGDTQYF. For the CDR3, the DNA is TGTGCCAGCAGGGTAGGAGATACGCAGTATTTT.

Details on this clone: A read error may account for a junction end that differs from germline. The V call is TRBV11-2, the J call TRBJ2-2, with TRBD1 identical over 10 bases. This CDR3 is 15 amino acids long. Germline CDR1 SGHAT, CDR2 FQNNGV. The CDR3 is CASRTGQGNAGELFF. The CDR3 DNA follows: TGTGCCAGCAGGACGGGACAGGGGAACGCCGGGGAGCTGTTTTTT. The variable domain in full, completed from reference TRBV11-2 and TRBJ2-2, reads EAGVAQSPRYKIIEKRQSVAFWCNPISGHATLYWYQQILGQGPKLLIQFQNNGVVDDSQLPKDRFSAERLKGVDSTLKIQPAKLEDSAVYLCASRTGQGNAGELFFGEGSRLTVL.

The CDR3: CASSLSYGRRYNEQFF. The CDR3 DNA sequence: TGTGCCAGCAGCTTGTCGTACGGGAGGAGGTACAATGAGCAGTTCTTC. The chain recombines TRBV5-4 with TRBJ2-1; 7 bases map to TRBD2. The CDR3 has 16 residues. V lost 1 base and J lost 4; bases outside the gene matches: 8. Germline assignment: CDR1 SGHNT and CDR2 YYREEE (reference sequence).

This chain connects TRBV6-1 to TRBJ2-7; TRBD1 matches 8 bases. This CDR3 is 14 amino acids long. V was clipped by 7 bases and J by 2 bases; unmatched bases: 7. Germline CDR1 and CDR2: MNHNS and SASEGT. The CDR3 region is CASNTGQEAYEQYF. In nucleotides, the CDR3 is TGTGCCAGCAACACGGGACAGGAAGCCTACGAGCAGTACTTC.

This clone appeared once. The gene calls are TRBV27 and TRBJ2-3, with D perhaps matching TRBD1 or TRBD2 (5 bases each). The CDR3 length is 15 residues. Trimming took off 2 bases at V and 5 bases at J, with 14 bases between the two ends. The germline V gene has CDR1 MNHEY and CDR2 SMNVEV (reference sequence). In DNA, the CDR3 is TGTGCCAGCAGTTTAAAGCCAGATGGGGGAGATACGCAGTATTTT. Translated: CASSLKPDGGDTQYF.

The CDR3 region is CASSPTLQTGVDEQYF. The CDR3 DNA reads TGTGCCAGCAGTCCCACTCTTCAGACCGGGGTGGACGAGCAGTACTTC. The chain employs TRBV28 and TRBJ2-7; tentatively, D is TRBD2 (5 bases). Germline loops: CDR1 MDHEN, CDR2 SYDVKM. The CDR3 spans 16 residues. Trimming cost V 5 bases and J 5 bases, with 22 bases left between them.

The chain joins TRBV7-6 to TRBJ2-3; no clear D gene. CDR3 size: 12 residues. Trimming took 5 bases from V and 6 from J, leaving 9 bases between them. Germline values: CDR1 SGHVS, CDR2 FNYEAQ. The chain's CDR3 is CASSPRWDTQYF. For the CDR3, the DNA is TGTGCCAGCAGCCCTAGGTGGGATACGCAGTATTTT.

The J gene is TRBJ1-5, the V gene TRBV27; weak D call: TRBD1 (6 bases). CDR3 length: 14 amino acids. CDR1 is MNHEY, CDR2 SMNVEV, per germline (reference sequence). Trimming left V 5 bases short and J 0 bases short, with 8 bases between. The CDR3 DNA sequence: TGTGCCAGCAGTACAGGGTATAGCAATCAGCCCCAGCATTTT. This sequence encodes CASSTGYSNQPQHF.

This rearrangement joins TRBV5-8 to TRBJ2-6; no reliable D call. Germline CDR1 reads SGHTS; CDR2 reads YDEGEE. This CDR3 spans 15 amino acids. Trimming pared 4 bases from V and 0 bases from J, leaving 8 bases between. CDR3 loop: CASSPVVSGANVLTF. The CDR3, as DNA: TGTGCCAGCAGCCCGGTCGTCTCTGGGGCCAACGTCCTGACTTTC.

The gene calls are TRBV9 and TRBJ2-1, with 11 positions matching TRBD1. The CDR3 contains 15 residues. With 3 bases clipped from V and 6 bases from J, the junction kept 5 bases outside the gene matches. The germline V gene encodes CDR1 SGDLS and CDR2 YYNGEE. CDR3 amino acids: CASSAGQGAGNEQFF. CDR3 in DNA: TGTGCCAGCAGCGCTGGACAGGGGGCCGGCAATGAGCAGTTCTTC. The full variable domain, completed using reference TRBV9 and TRBJ2-1, is DSGVTQTPKHLITATGQRVTLRCSPRSGDLSVYWYQQSLDQGLQFLIQYYNGEERAKGNILERFSAQQFPDLHSELNLSSLELGDSALYFCASSAGQGAGNEQFFGPGTRLTVL.